This T cell receptor beta chain was captured in a study of T cell responses to AZD1222 COVID-19 vaccine. Germline V CDR1 and CDR2: SGHKS, YYEKEE (reference sequence). The V and J ends lost 4 bases and 0 bases respectively, with 7 bases between them. CDR3 length: 13 amino acids. Libraries were prepared by immunoSEQ multiplex PCR; TCRdb keeps only in-frame clonotypes and omits some of them. The sample consists of about 180,000 clones, more than 90% of them appearing once. The J gene is TRBJ1-1, the V gene TRBV5-5, with unresolved D. This sequence originates from an adult in good health. Sequencing used peripheral blood, obtained on day 0 of AZD1222 vaccination. In nucleotides, the CDR3 is TGTGCCAGCAGCGATGATCTGAACACTGAAGCTTTCTTT. It is translated as CASSDDLNTEAFF.